Sequencing of this T cell receptor beta chain was carried out in a study of Graves' ophthalmopathy and Graves' hyperthyroidism. Other autoimmune disease, uncontrolled infection, pregnancy and lactation led to exclusion. Transcripts of RNA were the source for amplifying TCR beta CDR3 regions. An opening RT-PCR round employed HTBI primers and preceded a second-round multiplex PCR. TCRdb fed the multiplex PCR reads into MiXCR, producing one record per CDR3 protein. The sample has 600,000 to 950,000 distinct CDR3 sequences, 40% seen once. CDR1 is SEHNR and CDR2 is FQNEAQ in the germline V gene (reference sequence). This CDR3 has 18 residues. The junction had 17 bases not matched to a gene; V was cut back by 5 bases and J by 5 bases.

Material for sequencing was peripheral blood. This clonotype was sampled from an adult man with Graves' ophthalmopathy. The chain combines TRBV7-9 with TRBJ2-5; 10 nucleotides align to TRBD2. CDR3 nucleotide sequence: TGTGCCAGCAGCCAATCAGTGATCGCTAGCGGGAGTGTTGAGACCCAGTACTTC. This translates into CASSQSVIASGSVETQYF.